These 2 T cell receptor beta chains came from one sample sequenced in a study of Graves' ophthalmopathy and Graves' hyperthyroidism. Using RNA transcripts, the TCR beta CDR3 regions were amplified. Investigators did first-round RT-PCR with HTBI primers, then second-round multiplex PCR. Each CDR3 protein gets one entry after TCRdb re-called the multiplex PCR reads with MiXCR. The sample holds about 15,000 distinct CDR3 sequences, 46% seen once. Sequenced input: peripheral blood. The receptors come from a woman aged 40 to 50 with stable Graves' hyperthyroidism.

In this sample, this clonotype is medium-sized. The V gene is TRBV24-1, the J gene TRBJ2-3; no clear D gene. The CDR3 has 13 amino acids. CDR1 and CDR2 from the germline V gene are KGHDR and SFDVKD. With 2 bases removed from V and 4 bases from J, the gap between germline ends came to 6 bases. CDR3 in amino acids: CATSDSTADTQYF. CDR3 nucleotides: TGTGCCACCAGTGATTCTACCGCAGATACGCAGTATTTT.

This clonotype qualifies as medium-sized. This chain links TRBV10-3 with TRBJ2-5; 7 nucleotides align to TRBD2. J was trimmed by 3 bases and V by 8 bases; bases with no gene match: 9. CDR3 length: 14 amino acids. CDR1 is ENHRY, CDR2 SYGVKD, per germline. The DNA of the CDR3 is TGTGCCATCGGGGGGGGAGTGGGTGAAGAGACCCAGTACTTC. Amino acid sequence: CAIGGGVGEETQYF.